This T cell receptor (beta chain) was observed in a study of shared clonotypes between healthy human individuals. The length of the CDR3 is 14 residues. Germline CDR1 SGHVS, CDR2 FQNEAQ. V trimming: 4 bases; J trimming: 1 base; junction bases outside the gene matches: 3. Method: immunoSEQ multiplex PCR; TCRdb's copy keeps in-frame clones and lacks some. Found here are about 2.3 million clones, less than 95% of them singletons; the top ten hold 0.37%. This chain links TRBV7-8 with TRBJ2-5; 7 nucleotides line up with TRBD1. This receptor was identified in a man in his late teens or twenties in good health. Some clones in this sample may be carry-over from other donors' samples. Sample: naive CD4+ T cells from PBMCs. Documented subset: CD45RA+ positively selected. In nucleotides, the CDR3 is TGTGCCAGCAGCTGGGGACAGCCCCAAGAGACCCAGTACTTC. Encoded protein: CASSWGQPQETQYF.